This T cell receptor (beta chain) was identified during a study of CD8+ T cells in alopecia areata. Overall study context: For the treated group, dosing was oral tofacitinib at 5 to 10 mg twice daily.

A note on this clone: Its antigen is still unknown.

Sequencing templates came from extracted RNA that was reverse transcribed into cDNA. Clones were read by immunoSEQ multiplex PCR, and TCRdb kept only the in-frame ones, dropping some. The table lists 140,000 to 150,000 clones, more than 40% of them singletons, with about 6.4% in the top ten. The CDR3 totals 18 residues. The V gene end was trimmed by 4 bases and the J gene end by 3 bases; junction bases not matched to a gene: 15. Germline loops: CDR1 MGHDK, CDR2 SYGVNS. Study outcomes and limitations: Lesional scalp exceeded normal scalp in clonality, especially in alopecia totalis/universalis. Normal skin contains resident alphabeta T cells, and these are also sequenced in scalp samples.

The chain has TRBV25-1 and TRBJ2-7, with 10 bases aligning to TRBD2. The TCR was taken from a human donor with alopecia areata. The sequenced sample consisted of CD4+ T cells sorted from blood. CDR3 loop: CASSGPLSGRAGFYEQYF. CDR3 nucleotide sequence: TGTGCCAGCAGTGGGCCCCTCAGCGGGAGGGCCGGATTCTACGAGCAGTACTTC.